Below are 30 T cell receptor beta chains sequenced from a single sample in a study of cytomegalovirus exposure and HLA in healthy donors. The PCR made use of 60 Vbeta and 13 Jbeta primers. Assay: immunoSEQ multiplex PCR; the TCRdb copy retains only in-frame clones and omits some. The sample lists under 250,000 clones, over 80% occurring once. Specimen: PBMCs. Receptor source: a boy between 2 and 15 years old in good health and CMV-seronegative.

This chain connects TRBV18 to TRBJ2-4, with a weak D call TRBD2 (5 bases). CDR1 KGHSH and CDR2 LQKENI come from the germline V gene. Trimming left V 3 bases short and J 8 bases short, with 11 bases between. The CDR3 has 13 amino acids. The CDR3 bases are TGTGCCAGCTCACCCGCAGTGGAGGACATTCAGTACTTC. This gives the protein CASSPAVEDIQYF.

This clone was found a few times. The chain employs TRBV7-9 and TRBJ2-3; 7 positions match TRBD2. Germline loops: CDR1 SEHNR, CDR2 FQNEAQ (reference sequence). The CDR3 length is 14 residues. Unmatched junction bases numbered 4, after V lost 5 bases and J lost 2 bases. The DNA of the CDR3 is TGTGCCAGCAGCCGGGACTACCCCACAGATACGCAGTATTTT. The encoded protein is CASSRDYPTDTQYF.

This chain connects TRBV4-2 to TRBJ2-7, with 14 bases aligning to TRBD2. V lost 3 bases, J lost 6 bases, and 1 base stayed unmatched. Germline assignment: CDR1 LGHNA and CDR2 YNFKEQ. The CDR3 sequence is 14 residues long. The DNA of the CDR3 is TGTGCCAGCAGCCACGGGACTAGCGGGAGCGAGCAGTACTTC. It specifies CASSHGTSGSEQYF.

V gene TRBV19 combines with J gene TRBJ1-3; D not certain. This CDR3 region has 17 residues. Trimming pared 1 base from V and 0 bases from J, leaving 13 bases between. Per the germline V gene, CDR1 is LNHDA and CDR2 is SQIVND (reference sequence). Here the CDR3 reads CASSIVLWRSSGNTIYF. The CDR3 DNA reads TGTGCCAGTAGTATAGTTCTGTGGAGAAGCTCTGGAAACACCATATATTTT.

The chain employs TRBV10-1 and TRBJ2-3, with D perhaps TRBD2 (5 bases). Trimming left V 7 bases short and J 2 bases short, with 10 bases between. Germline V CDR1 and CDR2: WNHNN, SYGVQD (reference sequence). The CDR3 has 13 residues. CDR3 DNA: TGCGCCAGCAAACCTAGCCTCACAGATACGCAGTATTTT. Translating it yields CASKPSLTDTQYF.

V is TRBV14 and J is TRBJ2-3; 8 bases line up with TRBD1. CDR3 size: 16 residues. Germline CDR1 reads SGHDN; CDR2 reads FVKESK. Trimming took 4 bases from V and 2 from J; bases not matched to a gene: 8. CDR3 residues: CASSPFGTGHTDTQYF. CDR3 nucleotide sequence: TGTGCCAGCAGCCCCTTCGGGACAGGACACACAGATACGCAGTATTTT. Full variable domain (outside the CDR3, taken from reference TRBV14 and TRBJ2-3): EAGVTQFPSHSVIEKGQTVTLRCDPISGHDNLYWYRRVMGKEIKFLLHFVKESKQDESGMPNNRFLAERTGGTYSTLKVQPAELEDSGVYFCASSPFGTGHTDTQYFGPGTRLTVL.

CDR3 nucleotide sequence: TGTGCCAGCAGCCAAGATTGGGCCGAAGATGAAAAACTGTTTTTT. Translated: CASSQDWAEDEKLFF. V is TRBV4-2 and J is TRBJ1-4; D unresolved. CDR1 is LGHNA and CDR2 is YNFKEQ in the germline V gene. Trimming shortened V by 0 bases and J by 6 bases, and 11 bases separated the two germline ends. The CDR3 has 15 amino acids.

Only one count was recorded for this clone. V usage is TRBV5-1 and J usage is TRBJ2-7; TRBD1 is a possible D gene (5 bases). Per germline, CDR1 SGHRS and CDR2 YFSETQ. CDR3 length: 16 amino acids. Trimming removed 0 bases from V and 3 bases from J, with 16 bases in between. The CDR3 loop is CASSLGVGTQGYEQYF. The CDR3 DNA sequence: TGCGCCAGCAGCTTGGGTGTCGGTACGCAGGGCTACGAGCAGTACTTC.

This chain uses TRBV5-4 with TRBJ1-6; 8 bases map to TRBD1. The germline CDR1 and CDR2 sequences are SGHNT and YYREEE (reference sequence). After removal of 0 bases from V and 6 bases from J, the junction contained 2 bases not matched to a gene. The CDR3 sequence is 15 residues long. DNA of the CDR3: TGTGCCAGCAGCTTGGGACAGGGGTCTAATTCACCCCTCCACTTT. It specifies CASSLGQGSNSPLHF.

The chain recombines TRBV6-5 with TRBJ1-2; tentative D call: TRBD1 (5 bases). This CDR3 has 13 residues. Deletions cut 6 bases from V and 7 bases from J, with 15 bases between. Germline V CDR1 and CDR2: MNHEY, SVGAGI. The CDR3 coding sequence is TGTGCCAGCAGAGGACATAACGACCTTGGCTACACCTTC. Translating gives CASRGHNDLGYTF.

The chain has TRBV13 and TRBJ2-2; TRBD1 matches at 9 bases. The germline V gene encodes CDR1 PRHDT and CDR2 FYEKMQ (reference sequence). This CDR3 contains 13 residues. The V gene end was trimmed by 9 bases and the J gene end by 3 bases; junction bases not matched to a gene: 2. The CDR3 DNA follows: TGTGCCAGTTGGACAGGGGACACCGGGGAGCTGTTTTTT. Its protein is CASWTGDTGELFF.

The chain links TRBV5-1 to TRBJ1-4, with TRBD1 identical over 9 bases. CDR3 length: 15 residues. After removal of 3 bases from V and 2 bases from J, the junction contained 2 bases not matched to a gene. Germline CDR1 is SGHRS and CDR2 is YFSETQ. The CDR3: CASSSGQGTNEKLFF. The CDR3 nucleotides are TGCGCCAGCAGCTCCGGACAGGGGACTAATGAAAAACTGTTTTTT.

This clone was observed a single time. The gene calls are TRBV6-5 and TRBJ2-3; D not certain. Germline CDR1 is MNHEY and CDR2 is SVGAGI. The CDR3 is 14 residues long. Trimming cost V 0 bases and J 3 bases, with 7 bases left between them. The DNA of the CDR3 is TGTGCCAGCAGTTACTCGAAGAGGACAGATACGCAGTATTTT. It specifies CASSYSKRTDTQYF.

This chain joins TRBV5-1 and TRBJ2-5; 9 positions agree with TRBD2. This CDR3 is 15 amino acids long. CDR1 SGHRS and CDR2 YFSETQ come from the germline V gene. V lost 3 bases and J lost 1; bases outside the gene matches: 4. The CDR3 region is CASSSQTSGQETQYF. In DNA form, the CDR3 reads TGCGCCAGCAGCTCACAGACTAGCGGCCAAGAGACCCAGTACTTC.

J is TRBJ2-1 and V is TRBV27, with D possibly TRBD2 on 6 matching bases. The V and J ends lost 6 bases and 4 bases respectively, with 13 bases between them. This CDR3 comprises 14 residues. Germline V gene lookup returns CDR1 MNHEY and CDR2 SMNVEV (reference sequence). The CDR3 loop is CASSSGPLYNEQFF. The CDR3, as DNA: TGTGCCAGCAGCAGCGGGCCTCTTTACAATGAGCAGTTCTTC.

The chain is built from TRBV4-1 and TRBJ2-3; 13 bases line up with TRBD2. CDR1 is MGHRA and CDR2 is YSYEKL in the germline V gene. The junction had 7 bases not matched to a gene; V was cut back by 3 bases and J by 1 base. The CDR3 consists of 18 residues. CDR3 in DNA: TGCGCCAGCAGCCACACTAGCGGGGGGGCCCGGGGCACAGATACGCAGTATTTT. It translates to CASSHTSGGARGTDTQYF.

The chain has TRBV5-4 and TRBJ2-6; 7 nucleotides align to TRBD1. Trimming took 4 bases from V and 3 from J; bases not matched to a gene: 7. Germline assignment: CDR1 SGHNT and CDR2 YYREEE (reference sequence). CDR3 size: 16 residues. The CDR3 sequence: CASSRGTDGGANVLTF. CDR3 bases: TGTGCCAGCAGCCGAGGGACAGATGGTGGGGCCAACGTCCTGACTTTC.

A single count supports this clone. The rearrangement uses TRBV13 and TRBJ2-3, with TRBD2 matching over 11 bases. Losses at the gene ends were 5 bases for V and 2 bases for J; bases not matched to a gene: 9. The CDR3 contains 17 residues. Looked up from germline, CDR1 is PRHDT and CDR2 is FYEKMQ (reference sequence). In DNA form, the CDR3 reads TGTGCCAGCAGCCCGTTGACTAGCGGGACCTCCACAGATACGCAGTATTTT. Its protein product is CASSPLTSGTSTDTQYF.

The chain employs TRBV19 and TRBJ1-5; perhaps TRBD1 as D (5 bases). CDR3 length: 17 residues. The germline gives CDR1 LNHDA, CDR2 SQIVND (reference sequence). Trimming cost V 2 bases and J 0 bases, with 14 bases left between them. The CDR3 DNA sequence: TGTGCCAGTAGTATAAGCCCTAAGGGGTTTAGCAATCAGCCCCAGCATTTT. This codes for CASSISPKGFSNQPQHF.

This chain joins TRBV10-2 and TRBJ1-5; D may be TRBD1 (5 bases). CDR1 and CDR2 (germline): WSHSY, SAAADI. V shed 2 bases and J shed 3 bases, with 17 bases lying between them. The CDR3 runs 17 residues. CDR3 bases: TGCGCCAGCAGTGAGGGGGTGGGACTCAACTTCAATCAGCCCCAGCATTTT. It codes for CASSEGVGLNFNQPQHF.

The rearrangement joins TRBV4-2 to TRBJ2-5; possibly TRBD1 for D (9 bases). CDR3 length: 17 residues. The V gene's germline CDR1 is LGHNA and CDR2 YNFKEQ. V was cut by 5 bases and J by 5 bases, with 24 bases left in between. This chain's CDR3 is CASSTGTGTRGRETQYF. The CDR3 region has the DNA TGTGCCAGCAGCACGGGGACAGGGACTAGGGGAAGGGAGACCCAGTACTTC.

This CDR3 is CSVDDSGRNEQFF. For the CDR3, the DNA is TGCAGCGTTGACGACAGCGGGAGAAATGAGCAGTTCTTC. The V gene is TRBV29-1, the J gene TRBJ2-1; 8 bases fit TRBD2. Unmatched junction bases numbered 5, after V lost 3 bases and J lost 7 bases. Per germline, CDR1 SQVTM and CDR2 ANQGSEA. There are 13 residues in the CDR3.

This clone was observed a single time. The CDR3 bases are TGTGCCAGCAGCTTAGGACGGGGGAGTGGCTACACCTTC. It encodes CASSLGRGSGYTF. The chain uses TRBV11-1 and TRBJ1-2; tentative D call: TRBD1 (5 bases). Germline CDR1 reads SGHAT; CDR2 reads FQDESV (reference sequence). CDR3 length equals 13 residues. The V end was cut by 1 base, the J end by 7 bases, with 10 bases between.

The rearrangement links TRBV30 to TRBJ1-2, with D unclear. V was pared by 1 base and J by 8 bases, with 11 bases between. CDR3 length equals 12 residues. Germline V CDR1 and CDR2: GTSNPN, SVGIG (reference sequence). The CDR3 sequence: CAWSAGLVGYTF. The CDR3 DNA follows: TGTGCCTGGAGTGCCGGACTAGTGGGCTACACCTTC.

The rearrangement joins TRBV27 to TRBJ2-3, with TRBD2 identical over 7 bases. The germline CDR1 and CDR2 sequences are MNHEY and SMNVEV (reference sequence). CDR3 length equals 16 residues. With V trimmed by 3 bases and J by 5 bases, 11 bases remained unmatched. The CDR3 coding sequence is TGTGCCAGCAGTTTTTTGTATCTGAGCGGGGAAGATACGCAGTATTTT. It encodes CASSFLYLSGEDTQYF.

This clone was counted a single time. The chain links TRBV18 to TRBJ2-2; unclear D gene. Trimming stripped 2 bases from V and 5 bases from J, with 15 bases between. There are 16 residues in the CDR3. The V gene's germline CDR1 is KGHSH and CDR2 LQKENI. CDR3 nucleotide sequence: TGTGCCAGCTCACCAAGTAGCTTGTTTAATACCGGGGAGCTGTTTTTT. Amino acids: CASSPSSLFNTGELFF.

The CDR3 protein is CASGRQGVFYEQYF. In DNA form, the CDR3 reads TGTGCCAGCGGTAGGCAGGGGGTCTTCTACGAGCAGTACTTC. This chain connects TRBV6-5 to TRBJ2-7, with TRBD1 identical over 7 bases. Germline V gene lookup returns CDR1 MNHEY and CDR2 SVGAGI. The CDR3 has 14 amino acids. Trimming removed 8 bases from V and 3 bases from J; junction bases left unmatched: 10.

The gene calls are TRBV5-1 and TRBJ2-5; 13 nucleotides line up with TRBD2. CDR1 SGHRS and CDR2 YFSETQ come from the germline V gene. After removal of 2 bases from V and 2 bases from J, the junction contained 6 bases not matched to a gene. This CDR3 has 17 amino acids. CDR3 in amino acids: CASSLWTSGSLQETQYF. For the CDR3, the DNA is TGCGCCAGCAGCTTATGGACTAGCGGGAGTTTACAAGAGACCCAGTACTTC.

This clone was recorded once. This sequence joins TRBV5-6 and TRBJ2-2; tentative D call: TRBD1 (6 bases). The germline V gene has CDR1 SGHDT and CDR2 YYEEEE. CDR3 length equals 13 residues. Trimming shortened V by 3 bases and J by 6 bases, and 9 bases separated the two germline ends. CDR3 in DNA: TGTGCCAGCAGCTACGGACAGCCCGGGGAGCTGTTTTTT. It encodes CASSYGQPGELFF.

The chain employs TRBV11-1 and TRBJ2-3, with 11 nucleotides matching TRBD1. With V trimmed by 0 bases and J by 12 bases, 11 bases remained unmatched. The CDR3 contains 16 residues. Germline CDR1 and CDR2: SGHAT and FQDESV (reference sequence). CDR3 protein: CASSLALDADRGLQYF. The DNA for the CDR3 is TGTGCCAGCAGCTTAGCCTTGGACGCGGACAGGGGGCTTCAGTATTTT.